This T cell receptor beta chain originates from a study of blood T cell repertoires in COVID-19. Study details: PBMCs, B-cell-depleted T cells, or T cells were the source of the cDNA or gDNA that made up the material.

The CDR3 spans 19 residues. Germline V gives CDR1 LGHDT, CDR2 YNNKEL (reference sequence). V shed 0 bases, J shed 2 bases, and the junction held 7 bases outside the gene matches. Clones were read by immunoSEQ multiplex PCR, and TCRdb kept only the in-frame ones, dropping some. The repertoire includes around 100,000 clones, roughly nine tenths of them detected once, and around 15% sits in the top ten. The clonotype was recovered from a man aged 45-65 years with acute or convalescent COVID-19. Sequenced material: peripheral blood. The V gene is TRBV3-1 (or the pseudogene TRBV3-2), the J gene TRBJ1-4; 12 positions match TRBD1. The CDR3 sequence is CASSQDLIGTGGTNEKLFF. The CDR3 DNA sequence: TGTGCCAGCAGCCAAGATTTGATCGGGACAGGGGGCACTAATGAAAAACTGTTTTTT.